The 26 T cell receptor beta chains presented below share a single source sample, sequenced in a study of T cells in Graves' hyperthyroidism and ophthalmopathy. RNA transcripts gave rise to amplified TCR beta CDR3 regions. The HTBI primer set drove a first-round RT-PCR of the TCR CDR3. TCRdb reprocessed the multiplex PCR reads via MiXCR and lists one record per CDR3 protein. The sample has approximately 600,000 distinct CDR3 sequences; roughly 20% are singletons. The sequenced sample consisted of blood. These receptors all stem from a man younger than 40 with Graves' ophthalmopathy.

The CDR3 here is CSAGDWTYNEQFF. The CDR3 region has the DNA TGCAGTGCTGGGGACTGGACCTACAATGAGCAGTTCTTC. The rearrangement links TRBV20-1 to TRBJ2-1, with D possibly TRBD2 on 6 matching bases. The CDR3 runs 13 residues. Germline lookup yields CDR1 DFQATT and CDR2 SNEGSKA (reference sequence). The V end lost 5 bases, the J end lost 2 bases, and 10 bases lay between the germline ends.

The chain combines TRBV11-2 with TRBJ2-1; 9 nucleotides align to TRBD2. This CDR3 is built from 15 residues. With V trimmed by 1 base and J by 8 bases, 6 bases remained unmatched. Germline CDR1 is SGHAT and CDR2 is FQNNGV. The CDR3 DNA sequence: TGTGCCAGCAGCTTAGGTGTAGCGGGAGACTATGAGCAGTTCTTC. Amino acids: CASSLGVAGDYEQFF.

As concerns this clonotype: A single base separates this from a much larger clone, so it may be a read error. This chain's CDR3 is CASSGLVGVNEQFF. Here the CDR3 DNA reads TGTGCCAGCAGCGGACTAGTGGGAGTGAATGAGCAGTTCTTC. The chain joins TRBV5-1 to TRBJ2-1, with 7 nucleotides matching TRBD2. CDR1 is SGHRS and CDR2 is YFSETQ in the germline V gene. There are 14 residues in the CDR3.

Many counts were recorded for this clonotype. The chain employs TRBV12-3 or TRBV12-4 and TRBJ1-1; the D is unclear. The ends were cut back, 0 bases at V and 6 bases at J, with 5 bases in the middle. The CDR3 is 12 residues long. This chain's CDR3 is CASSLALPEAFF. The CDR3 nucleotides read TGTGCCAGCAGTTTAGCGCTACCTGAAGCTTTCTTT.

This clonotype showed up many times. The CDR3 loop reads CASSHPKELGNQPQHF. CDR3 nucleotides: TGTGCCAGCAGTCACCCGAAGGAACTTGGCAATCAGCCCCAGCATTTT. This sequence joins TRBV6-1 and TRBJ1-5; no reliable D call. The germline V gene has CDR1 MNHNS and CDR2 SASEGT. V was trimmed by 5 bases and J by 2 bases, leaving 16 bases between them. The CDR3 sequence is 16 residues long.

The chain carries TRBV5-1 and TRBJ1-5; perhaps TRBD1 as D (5 bases). The CDR3 consists of 14 residues. Trimming shortened V by 4 bases and J by 3 bases, and 11 bases separated the two germline ends. Germline V gives CDR1 SGHRS, CDR2 YFSETQ. CDR3 residues: CASSTGDLNQPQHF. DNA of the CDR3: TGCGCCAGCAGCACGGGGGACCTCAATCAGCCCCAGCATTTT.

V gene TRBV18 combines with J gene TRBJ1-2; unclear D gene. V was shortened by 2 bases and J by 6 bases, with 19 bases between the two germline ends. The germline CDR1 and CDR2 sequences are KGHSH and LQKENI. This CDR3 spans 16 amino acids. CDR3 DNA sequence: TGTGCCAGCTCACCAGGGTCGGCCAGCCGACTTCATGGCTACACCTTC. Translating it yields CASSPGSASRLHGYTF.

This clonotype occurred many times. The gene calls are TRBV12-3 or TRBV12-4 and TRBJ1-5; 10 bases are shared with TRBD1. Trimming at V came to 8 bases and at J to 3 bases, leaving 1 base not matched to a gene. The CDR3 is 13 amino acids. The CDR3 sequence: CASGTGVNQPQHF. DNA of the CDR3: TGTGCCAGCGGGACAGGGGTCAATCAGCCCCAGCATTTT.

The sample holds many counts of this clonotype. This chain links TRBV6-1 with TRBJ2-7; unclear D gene. Germline CDR1 reads MNHNS; CDR2 reads SASEGT. V was cut by 5 bases and J by 0 bases, with 8 bases left in between. The CDR3 totals 13 residues. The CDR3 DNA reads TGTGCCAGCAGTACAGCAAGCTCCTACGAGCAGTACTTC. Residues: CASSTASSYEQYF.

A few counts support this clonotype. This chain links TRBV20-1 with TRBJ1-6; TRBD1 aligns across 10 bases. The CDR3 has 15 amino acids. V lost 5 bases to trimming and J lost 0 bases; unmatched junction nucleotides: 1. Germline CDR1 reads DFQATT; CDR2 reads SNEGSKA (reference sequence). For the CDR3, the DNA is TGCAGTGCTTGGACAGGGGGCTCCTATAATTCACCCCTCCACTTT. Translating gives CSAWTGGSYNSPLHF.

This clonotype appeared many times. V is TRBV2 and J is TRBJ1-1, with TRBD1 identical over 11 bases. V lost 2 bases to trimming and J lost 5 bases; unmatched junction nucleotides: 10. Germline V gene data show CDR1 as SNHLY and CDR2 as FYNNEI. The CDR3 has 17 amino acids. The CDR3 coding sequence is TGTGCCAGCAGTGAACTAGTTACCGGGACAGGGGGGACTGAAGCTTTCTTT. It encodes CASSELVTGTGGTEAFF. Supplemented by reference TRBV2 and TRBJ1-1, the full variable domain reads EPEVTQTPSHQVTQMGQEVILRCVPISNHLYFYWYRQILGQKVEFLVSFYNNEISEKSEIFDDQFSVERPDGSNFTLKIRSTKLEDSAMYFCASSELVTGTGGTEAFFGQGTRLTVV.

The chain recombines TRBV30 with TRBJ1-6; 9 positions match TRBD1. Losses at the gene ends were 5 bases for V and 9 bases for J; bases not matched to a gene: 8. The CDR3 length is 14 residues. The germline CDR1 and CDR2 sequences are GTSNPN and SVGIG (reference sequence). In DNA, the CDR3 is TGTGCCTGGGGGACAGGGAGACGGGGTTCACCCCTCCACTTT. Residues: CAWGTGRRGSPLHF.

J is TRBJ2-1 and V is TRBV5-4; D uncertain. V was pared by 4 bases and J by 6 bases, with 14 bases between. From germline, CDR1 is SGHNT and CDR2 YYREEE (reference sequence). The CDR3 consists of 14 residues. CDR3 DNA sequence: TGTGCCAGCAGCCAAGACGGACCCCTCAATGAGCAGTTCTTC. As protein: CASSQDGPLNEQFF.

V usage is TRBV18 and J usage is TRBJ2-7, with a weak D call TRBD1 (5 bases). Trimming removed 0 bases at V and 6 bases at J, with 15 bases between. The CDR3 is made up of 15 amino acids. CDR1 and CDR2 from the germline V gene are KGHSH and LQKENI. CDR3 nucleotide sequence: TGTGCCAGCTCACCACCGGCCAGGGCAGGGATCGAGCAGTACTTC. This codes for CASSPPARAGIEQYF.

The chain combines TRBV20-1 with TRBJ2-7, with TRBD2 identical over 14 bases. J was trimmed by 2 bases and V by 0 bases; bases with no gene match: 9. Looked up from germline, CDR1 is DFQATT and CDR2 is SNEGSKA (reference sequence). The length of the CDR3 is 18 residues. The CDR3 reads CSARDPGTSGSRPYEQYF. DNA of the CDR3: TGCAGTGCTAGAGATCCAGGGACTAGCGGGAGTCGACCCTACGAGCAGTACTTC.

The chain has TRBV6-1 and TRBJ2-2; 14 bases map to TRBD2. In germline, CDR1 is MNHNS, CDR2 SASEGT. V lost 9 bases, J lost 5 bases, and 11 bases stayed unmatched. This CDR3 has 17 amino acids. CDR3 sequence reads: CASTKGGLAGVTGELFF. The CDR3, as DNA: TGTGCCAGTACAAAAGGGGGACTAGCGGGAGTTACCGGGGAGCTGTTTTTT.

This clonotype was counted a few times. The chain has TRBV7-9 and TRBJ2-3, with D possibly TRBD2 on 5 matching bases. This CDR3 is 16 amino acids long. V was trimmed by 5 bases and J by 2 bases, leaving 17 bases between them. In germline, CDR1 is SEHNR, CDR2 FQNEAQ (reference sequence). The CDR3 here is CASSGSGSRPTDTQYF. The CDR3 DNA follows: TGTGCCAGCAGCGGCTCGGGGTCCAGACCCACAGATACGCAGTATTTT.

The chain carries TRBV28 and TRBJ2-7; a possible D gene is TRBD1 (7 bases). V was shortened by 2 bases and J by 4 bases, with 21 bases between the two germline ends. Germline CDR1 MDHEN, CDR2 SYDVKM. CDR3 length: 17 amino acids. This CDR3 is CASSLPLRTGGGYEQYF. CDR3 nucleotides: TGTGCCAGCAGTTTACCCTTAAGGACAGGTGGAGGGTACGAGCAGTACTTC.

This clonotype has just a few counts. Mismatch with germline at one junction end may stem from a read error. The chain employs TRBV18 and TRBJ2-7, with 8 bases matching TRBD1. This CDR3 spans 15 amino acids. From germline, CDR1 is KGHSH and CDR2 LQKENI. The CDR3 spells CASSPPGQEIYERYF. The CDR3 DNA follows: TGTGCCAGCTCACCACCGGGACAGGAGATCTACGAGCGGTACTTC. The full variable domain, completed using reference TRBV18 and TRBJ2-7, is NAGVMQNPRHLVRRRGQEARLRCSPMKGHSHVYWYRQLPEEGLKFMVYLQKENIIDESGMPKERFSAEFPKEGPSILRIQQVVRGDSAAYFCASSPPGQEIYERYFGPGTRLTVT.

The gene calls are TRBV7-6 and TRBJ2-7, with no clear D. Trimming removed 4 bases from V and 4 bases from J, with 11 bases in between. Germline V gene data show CDR1 as SGHVS and CDR2 as FNYEAQ. The CDR3 sequence is 13 residues long. The CDR3 DNA follows: TGTGCCAGCAGCTCCCCTGCCACATACGAGCAGTACTTC. This sequence encodes CASSSPATYEQYF. The entire variable domain, with the rest obtained from reference TRBV7-6 and TRBJ2-7, is as follows: GAGVSQSPRYKVTKRGQDVALRCDPISGHVSLYWYRQALGQGPEFLTYFNYEAQQDKSGLPNDRFSAERPEGSISTLTIQRTEQRDSAMYRCASSSPATYEQYFGPGTRLTVT.

With regard to this clonotype: A read error is possible here, since a much larger clone lies one base away. The CDR3 DNA reads TGTGCCAGCAGTTTGATGAGGGTCCACACCTTC. Amino acids: CASSLMRVHTF. The chain is built from TRBV12-3 or TRBV12-4 and TRBJ1-2; D gene ambiguous. V was cut by 3 bases and J by 12 bases, with 11 bases left in between. The CDR3 runs to 11 residues.

The V call is TRBV6-1, the J call TRBJ2-7; possible D gene TRBD2, 5 bases. Germline loops: CDR1 MNHNS, CDR2 SASEGT. CDR3 length equals 15 residues. Trimming pared 6 bases from V and 5 bases from J, leaving 20 bases between. The CDR3 region has the DNA TGTGCCAGCAGCCCAAACTTGTGGAGGTCCCACGAGCAGTACTTC. As protein: CASSPNLWRSHEQYF.

This sequence joins TRBV15 and TRBJ2-4; a weak D match, TRBD2 (5 bases). The CDR3 is 17 residues long. The V and J ends lost 1 base and 0 bases respectively, with 13 bases between them. Germline-derived CDR1 and CDR2 are LNHNV and YYDKDF (reference sequence). CDR3 amino acids: CATSRGGVLIAKNIQYF. The DNA for the CDR3 is TGTGCCACCAGCAGAGGGGGAGTTCTCATAGCCAAAAACATTCAGTACTTC.

This clonotype was seen at least ten times. The J gene is TRBJ2-1, the V gene TRBV5-1; D is perhaps TRBD2 (5 bases). The CDR3 runs 15 residues. V gave up 4 bases and J gave up 4 bases, with 15 bases separating them. CDR1 SGHRS and CDR2 YFSETQ come from the germline V gene. CDR3 loop: CASSPQARRYNEQFF. CDR3 DNA: TGCGCCAGCAGCCCCCAGGCCCGGAGGTACAATGAGCAGTTCTTC.

This chain connects TRBV4-3 to TRBJ2-2, with 8 bases that match TRBD1. V was pared by 4 bases and J by 4 bases, with 5 bases of the junction left unmatched. The CDR3 consists of 15 residues. Germline loops: CDR1 LGHNA, CDR2 YSLEER. The CDR3 is CASSPGGSGTGELFF. CDR3 sequence (DNA): TGCGCCAGCAGCCCAGGGGGCTCGGGCACCGGGGAGCTGTTTTTT.

The chain employs TRBV5-1 and TRBJ1-2; a weak D match, TRBD1 (5 bases). This CDR3 spans 18 amino acids. Germline V gene data show CDR1 as SGHRS and CDR2 as YFSETQ. The V and J ends lost 0 bases and 6 bases respectively, with 24 bases between them. CDR3 sequence reads: CASSLGRDSWQGLHGYTF. The CDR3 DNA sequence: TGCGCCAGCAGCTTGGGGCGAGATTCGTGGCAGGGACTCCATGGCTACACCTTC. Full variable domain (outside the CDR3, taken from reference TRBV5-1 and TRBJ1-2): KAGVTQTPRYLIKTRGQQVTLSCSPISGHRSVSWYQQTPGQGLQFLFEYFSETQRNKGNFPGRFSGRQFSNSRSEMNVSTLELGDSALYLCASSLGRDSWQGLHGYTFGSGTRLTVV.